This T cell receptor (beta chain) was sequenced in a study of CD8 T cells in ankylosing spondylitis (dated by TCRdb to about 2017). The study in broad terms: The study profiled T cell receptor beta repertoires in healthy donors and ankylosing spondylitis patients to find disease-linked TCR variants. The full study cohort was made up of approximately 24 ankylosing spondylitis patients and more than 90 healthy donors. Peripheral blood was sampled, and synovial fluid was additionally collected from ankylosing spondylitis patients. Paper-wide results and their limitations: The disease-linked clones were reported as significantly enriched in matched synovial fluid samples from ankylosing spondylitis patients. Blood from ankylosing spondylitis patients appeared to be characterized by a TCR beta motif made up of several highly homologous amino acid variants. In peripheral blood, the disease-linked clones were found at relatively low frequencies and had a CD8+ phenotype. Some TCR beta motif variants had previously been reported in synovial fluid and blood of reactive arthritis patients, which suggested common disease-initiation mechanisms.

With regard to this clonotype: This receptor's antigen is unknown. Base qualities are missing; no much larger clone stands one base away.

Sequencing relied on an Illumina HiSeq 2500. TCR beta libraries were prepared by quantitative 5'-RACE with molecular barcodes. The original methods were these. A new computational method based on a probabilistic model of VDJ rearrangement was used to identify disease-linked TCR variants. In TCRdb, the public reads were trimmed at Q25 with fastp and aligned with MiXCR, with productive beta chains retained. Rows with a matching CDR3 protein are joined into one entry that keeps the most common DNA and genes. The V and J calls and clone size come from TCRdb's table, not from the authors' own analysis. In this sample the table shows roughly 700,000 distinct CDR3 sequences, about 20% of which occur a single time. The ten largest make up 15% to 20% of the sample. This receptor was identified in a male donor with ankylosing spondylitis. Sequenced: blood, either unsorted or a sorted T cell fraction (not recorded which).

The sequenced DNA is TGTGCCAGCAGCTTGGGACTGGCCAGGAGGGCAGATACGCAGTATTTT. The encoded protein is CASSLGLARRADTQYF. The sequence joins TRBV7-2 to TRBJ2-3, and TRBD2 may be the D gene, going by 6 matching bases. V lost 3 bases and J lost 4 bases; the stretch between them is 17 bases long. CDR1 and CDR2 are read off the germline V gene as SGHTA and FQGNSA. There are 16 amino acids in the CDR3, from cysteine to phenylalanine inclusive. Kept here is only the CDR3 DNA, which spans 48 bases and is read in frame from base 1.